This T cell receptor beta chain was identified in a study of T cell repertoires in cytomegalovirus infection. At the level of the study: From public TCR beta signatures came an indication of both CMV infection and matching HLA type.

Each CDR3 protein gets one entry after TCRdb re-called the reads with MiXCR. The sample holds about 490,000 distinct CDR3 sequences; about 11% are singletons and the top ten take roughly 10%. With 4 bases removed from V and 2 bases from J, the gap between germline ends came to 18 bases. The CDR3 spans 17 residues. For this clonotype: Its antigen remains unidentified.

Points from the study as a whole: Dominant in the ex vivo response were TCR beta clonotypes restricted by HLA-C and specific for CMV.

The receptor comes from a human donor in good health (CMV status not recorded). Some clones in this sample may be carry-over from other donors' samples. The sequenced sample consisted of PBMCs. The V call is TRBV12-3 or TRBV12-4, the J call TRBJ1-5; possibly TRBD1 for D (6 bases). DNA of the CDR3: TGTGCCAGCAGTTCCGGGGATACAGAGGGGGGCAATCAGCCCCAGCATTTT. It translates to CASSSGDTEGGNQPQHF.